This T cell receptor beta chain was recorded in a study of blood T cell repertoires in COVID-19. At the level of the study: Acute-phase and convalescent COVID-19 samples originated in the United States, Italy and Spain. The analysed material was cDNA or gDNA that came from T cells, B-cell-depleted T cells, or PBMCs.

The CDR3 length is 14 residues. The V gene's germline CDR1 is KGHSH and CDR2 LQKENI. Trimming left V 3 bases short and J 2 bases short, with 10 bases between. Authors' processing steps: Amplifying reference gene primers gave estimates of nucleated cell counts. Repertoires were generated with immunoSEQ multiplex PCR, while TCRdb's copy carries only in-frame clones and drops some. The V and J calls and clone size are taken from that table; D and trimming were inferred from the DNA. The sample has about 260,000 clones; about 80% are singletons. Specimen: peripheral blood. The clonotype originates from a human donor in a cohort sampled during active COVID-19. The rearrangement uses TRBV18 and TRBJ2-5; D perhaps matches TRBD1 (5 bases). CDR3 loop: CASSPRTGQETQYF. CDR3 sequence (DNA): TGTGCCAGCTCACCTCGCACAGGACAAGAGACCCAGTACTTC.